The rows below give T cell receptor beta chains drawn from one sample of a study of prognosis after radiotherapy for stage I lung cancer. TCRdb ran MiXCR on the multiplex PCR reads and lists one entry per CDR3 protein. The top ten clones hold 20% to 25% of a sample with over 30,000 distinct CDR3 sequences, 24% of them seen once. The specimen was PBMCs, collected before or after stereotactic body radiation therapy (not recorded which). These receptors all stem from a donor over 45 with non-small cell lung cancer. CDR3s include the opening cysteine and the closing phenylalanine or tryptophan. The D gene is left open where the match is weak. Rows may omit the clone size; those that give it use once, few, many or a size class.

>TRBV11-2|-|many|TRBJ2-7
CASSLTDSVRRGEQYF
TGTGCCAGCAGCTTAACTGATTCCGTCCGGAGGGGCGAGCAGTACTTC
>TRBV5-1|-|many|TRBJ2-7
CASSLAKGRPYEQYF
TGCGCCAGCAGCTTGGCTAAAGGCAGACCCTACGAGCAGTACTTC
>TRBV11-3|-|many|TRBJ2-1
CASSLNNEQFF
TGTGCCAGCAGCTTAAACAATGAGCAGTTCTTC
>TRBV6-2/TRBV6-3|TRBD2|many|TRBJ2-2
CASSISGMNTGELFF
TGTGCCAGCAGCATAAGCGGGATGAACACCGGGGAGCTGTTTTTT
>TRBV2|TRBD1|many|TRBJ2-5
CASSLDRGLQETQYF
TGTGCCAGCAGCTTAGACAGGGGGCTCCAAGAGACCCAGTACTTC
>TRBV20-1|-|many|TRBJ1-4
CSARGREKLFF
TGCAGTGCTAGGGGTCGTGAAAAACTGTTTTTT
>TRBV5-1|TRBD1|-|TRBJ1-3
CASRRKGQGIGRNTIYF
TGCGCCAGCAGGCGAAAGGGACAGGGTATAGGGCGAAACACCATATATTTT
>TRBV27|-|-|TRBJ2-5
CASSLRGVVGETQYF
TGTGCCAGCAGTCTCAGGGGAGTCGTTGGGGAGACCCAGTACTTC
>TRBV20-1|TRBD1|-|TRBJ2-3
CSATGTGYTDTQYF
TGCAGTGCTACCGGGACAGGCTACACAGATACGCAGTATTTT
>TRBV5-1|TRBD1|many|TRBJ1-2
CASNPDRDPYGYTF
TGCGCCAGCAATCCGGACAGGGACCCTTATGGCTACACCTTC
>TRBV5-4|-|few|TRBJ1-4
CASSLSADSSTNEKLFF
TGTGCCAGCAGCCTTTCCGCCGACAGTTCAACTAATGAAAAACTGTTTTTT
>TRBV5-1|-|few|TRBJ2-3
CASSFEVGTDTQYF
TGCGCCAGCAGCTTCGAGGTGGGCACAGATACGCAGTATTTT
>TRBV28|-|many|TRBJ1-5
CASSPTRIDFNQPQHF
TGTGCCAGCAGTCCAACCCGGATCGATTTCAATCAGCCCCAGCATTTT
>TRBV5-6|-|many|TRBJ2-5
CATQGFSETQYF
TGTGCCACCCAAGGGTTTTCGGAGACCCAGTACTTC
>TRBV12-3/TRBV12-4|-|many|TRBJ1-3
CASSFEGHGNTIYF
TGTGCCAGCAGTTTCGAGGGCCATGGAAACACCATATATTTT
>TRBV2|TRBD2|many|TRBJ2-7
CASSEGGGRGYEQYF
TGTGCCAGCAGTGAAGGCGGGGGACGGGGCTACGAGCAGTACTTC
>TRBV6-1|TRBD1|once|TRBJ2-7
CASRRDRGSYEQYF
TGTGCCAGCAGGAGGGACAGGGGATCCTACGAGCAGTACTTC
>TRBV20-1|-|many|TRBJ2-1
CSASPPQPSYNEQFF
TGCAGTGCCTCTCCCCCGCAACCCTCCTACAATGAGCAGTTCTTC
>TRBV24-1|-|many|TRBJ2-3
CATSDWGQGGTDTQYF
TGTGCCACCAGTGATTGGGGGCAGGGAGGAACAGATACGCAGTATTTT
>TRBV5-1|TRBD1|many|TRBJ2-3
CASSHYDRATDTQYF
TGCGCCAGCAGCCACTACGACAGGGCGACAGATACGCAGTATTTT
>TRBV18|-|many|TRBJ2-2
CASSPSRTGELFF
TGTGCCAGCTCTCCCTCCAGGACCGGGGAGCTGTTTTTT
>TRBV20-1|-|many|TRBJ1-6
CSAREGHYNSPLHF
TGCAGTGCTAGAGAAGGGCACTATAATTCACCCCTCCACTTT
>TRBV5-6|-|-|TRBJ2-1
CASSFPSNSYNEQFF
TGTGCCAGCAGCTTTCCTTCTAACTCCTACAATGAGCAGTTCTTC
>TRBV20-1|TRBD1|many|TRBJ2-3
CSARDVGQGIGDTQYF
TGCAGTGCTAGAGATGTGGGACAGGGAATCGGGGATACGCAGTATTTT
>TRBV28|TRBD1|many|TRBJ2-2
CATLLQGPGELFF
TGTGCCACCCTATTACAGGGGCCCGGGGAGCTGTTTTTT
>TRBV24-1|TRBD1|many|TRBJ1-1
CATRGTGKITEAFF
TGTGCCACCAGGGGGACAGGGAAAATCACTGAAGCTTTCTTT
>TRBV5-1|-|once|TRBJ1-6
CASSLEVQLGSPLHF
TGCGCCAGCAGCTTGGAGGTTCAGCTTGGTTCACCCCTCCACTTC
>TRBV11-2|TRBD2|many|TRBJ2-1
CASSLQRESYNEQFF
TGTGCCAGCAGCTTGCAGCGGGAGAGTTACAATGAGCAGTTCTTC
>TRBV4-1|TRBD1|many|TRBJ1-2
CASSQAGQGEGYTF
TGCGCCAGCAGCCAAGCGGGACAGGGGGAAGGCTACACCTTC
>TRBV5-1|TRBD1|many|TRBJ2-7
CASSTGTGASYEQYF
TGCGCCAGCAGTACCGGGACAGGGGCCTCGTACGAGCAGTACTTC
>TRBV30|-|many|TRBJ2-7
CAWNPEAGAEQYF
TGTGCCTGGAACCCCGAGGCGGGCGCCGAGCAGTACTTC
>TRBV20-1|TRBD2|many|TRBJ2-2
CSASSLAGAGELFF
TGCAGTGCTAGTTCGCTAGCGGGAGCCGGGGAGCTGTTTTTT
>TRBV20-1|TRBD1|many|TRBJ1-2
CSASVTGAYGYTF
TGCAGTGCTAGCGTAACAGGGGCTTATGGCTACACCTTC
>TRBV6-2/TRBV6-3|TRBD1|-|TRBJ2-6
CASMTGWGGANVLTF
TGTGCCAGCATGACAGGGTGGGGTGGGGCCAACGTCCTGACTTTC
>TRBV10-3|TRBD1|many|TRBJ1-6
CATSRDRGNNSPLHF
TGTGCCACGTCCCGGGACAGGGGCAATAATTCACCCCTCCACTTT